The next 17 T cell receptor beta chains were all read from a single sample in a study of sequential checkpoint blockade in melanoma. Treatment here: randomized to nivolumab then ipilimumab (arm A) or the reverse (arm B). Clones were sequenced by immunoSEQ multiplex PCR, and TCRdb holds only the in-frame ones, with some missing. The data show a few thousand clones, 24% seen once. This sample comprised tumor tissue (inferred from file names), obtained from a patient given nivolumab and ipilimumab in sequence. The receptors shown here come from a human donor with melanoma.

The chain is built from TRBV19 and TRBJ2-7; unclear D gene. The germline V gene encodes CDR1 LNHDA and CDR2 SQIVND (reference sequence). Trimming cost V 1 base and J 2 bases, with 6 bases left between them. The CDR3 extends over 13 amino acids. The CDR3 is CASSIGRAYEQYF. The CDR3 bases are TGTGCCAGTAGTATAGGGAGAGCCTACGAGCAGTACTTC.

The sample holds a few counts of this clone. The chain couples TRBV11-3 to TRBJ2-3, with D unresolved. Deletions cut 5 bases from V and 1 base from J, with 16 bases between. The CDR3 runs to 16 residues. Per the germline V gene, CDR1 is SGHNT and CDR2 is YENEEA. The CDR3 loop reads CASSPRPNDRTDTQYF. The CDR3 region has the DNA TGTGCCAGCAGCCCCAGACCCAACGACCGCACAGATACGCAGTATTTT.

This clone was seen a handful of times. V usage is TRBV11-3 and J usage is TRBJ2-1; 10 bases align to TRBD2. V trimming: 5 bases; J trimming: 4 bases; junction bases outside the gene matches: 5. This CDR3 has 15 residues. The germline gives CDR1 SGHNT, CDR2 YENEEA. The CDR3 region is CASSLIAGGYNEQFF. The CDR3 nucleotides are TGTGCCAGCAGCCTGATAGCGGGAGGATACAATGAGCAGTTCTTC.

The count of this clone is one. The J gene is TRBJ1-1, the V gene TRBV19; 7 nucleotides match TRBD1. The CDR3 loop spans 15 amino acids. Trimming removed 4 bases from V and 0 bases from J; junction bases left unmatched: 5. CDR1 is LNHDA, CDR2 SQIVND, per germline (reference sequence). DNA of the CDR3: TGTGCCAGTAGTAAGGGACAGCTTATGAACACTGAAGCTTTCTTT. Translated, it gives CASSKGQLMNTEAFF.

The chain combines TRBV30 with TRBJ1-5; TRBD1 is a possible D gene (6 bases). The length of the CDR3 is 16 residues. CDR1 is GTSNPN, CDR2 SVGIG, per germline (reference sequence). Trimming pared 0 bases from V and 3 bases from J, leaving 15 bases between. The CDR3 spells CAWSVQGAGANQPQHF. The CDR3 DNA sequence: TGTGCCTGGAGTGTACAAGGTGCAGGGGCCAATCAGCCCCAGCATTTT.

The rearrangement links TRBV7-1 to TRBJ2-1; D unresolved. TRBV7-1 is an open reading frame whose function is uncertain. V lost 4 bases and J 0 bases, leaving 7 bases between the germline ends. The CDR3 covers 14 residues. CDR3 DNA sequence: TGTGCCAGCAGCTTAGACCGCTCCTACAATGAGCAGTTCTTC. Translated, it gives CASSLDRSYNEQFF.

This chain uses TRBV25-1 with TRBJ2-5; 9 bases align to TRBD1. V shed 3 bases, J shed 2 bases, and the junction held 4 bases outside the gene matches. The CDR3 runs to 15 residues. Germline V CDR1 and CDR2: MGHDK, SYGVNS. As DNA, the CDR3 is TGTGCCAGCAGTGACGGGACAGGGCCTCAAGAGACCCAGTACTTC. Translating it yields CASSDGTGPQETQYF.

This clone was recorded once. The gene calls are TRBV15 and TRBJ2-1; possibly TRBD1 for D (6 bases). The CDR3 length is 16 residues. Germline CDR1 reads LNHNV; CDR2 reads YYDKDF (reference sequence). The ends were cut back, 5 bases at V and 0 bases at J, with 14 bases in the middle. The CDR3: CATSPGVGSSYNEQFF. Here the CDR3 DNA reads TGTGCCACCAGCCCAGGGGTGGGGAGCTCCTACAATGAGCAGTTCTTC.

J is TRBJ2-7 and V is TRBV5-1, with 13 bases fitting TRBD2. Germline values: CDR1 SGHRS, CDR2 YFSETQ. J gave up 4 bases and V 3 bases, and 1 base lay outside the gene matches. The CDR3 consists of 14 residues. In DNA form, the CDR3 reads TGCGCCAGCAGCTGGACTAGCGGGGGTTACGAGCAGTACTTC. It translates to CASSWTSGGYEQYF.

There are many counts of this clone. The gene calls are TRBV11-3 and TRBJ2-5, with D tentatively TRBD1 (7 bases). V was cut by 6 bases and J by 4 bases, with 18 bases left in between. The CDR3 covers 15 residues. Germline V gives CDR1 SGHNT, CDR2 YENEEA. CDR3 sequence reads: CASSLSQGGGETQYF. The CDR3 nucleotides read TGTGCCAGCAGTTTATCCCAGGGGGGTGGAGAGACCCAGTACTTC.

This chain connects TRBV25-1 to TRBJ2-1; D possibly corresponds to TRBD2 (6 bases). Trimming left V 3 bases short and J 0 bases short, with 12 bases between. This CDR3 is built from 16 residues. Germline loops: CDR1 MGHDK, CDR2 SYGVNS. The CDR3 is CASSDPGGFSYNEQFF. The CDR3 bases are TGTGCCAGCAGTGACCCCGGGGGTTTCTCCTACAATGAGCAGTTCTTC.

With regard to this clone: At one boundary the junction diverges from the germline segment, which might be a read error. V and J are TRBV18 and TRBJ1-1; no firm D call. The CDR3 sequence is 12 residues long. Germline CDR1 reads KGHSH; CDR2 reads LQKENI. The CDR3 is CASSPLNTEAFF. Here the CDR3 DNA reads TGTGCCAGCTCTCCACTTAACACTGAAGCTTTCTTT.

The V and J genes are TRBV10-2 and TRBJ1-5; D is unclear. V was clipped by 3 bases and J by 2 bases, with 2 bases between them. This CDR3 region has 12 residues. CDR1 is WSHSY and CDR2 is SAAADI in the germline V gene. CDR3 amino acids: CASSDGNQPQHF. The CDR3 coding sequence is TGCGCCAGCAGTGACGGCAATCAGCCCCAGCATTTT.

By share, this clone counts as medium-sized. The J gene is TRBJ2-7, the V gene TRBV6-8; D ambiguous. Trimming cost V 4 bases and J 3 bases, with 13 bases left between them. CDR3 length equals 14 residues. Germline assignment: CDR1 MNHGY and CDR2 SAAAGT. This CDR3 is CASSFFGPGYEQYF. CDR3 nucleotides: TGTGCCAGCAGTTTTTTCGGTCCCGGCTACGAGCAGTACTTC.

V and J are TRBV19 and TRBJ2-3; D is unresolved. The CDR3 loop spans 13 amino acids. CDR1 LNHDA and CDR2 SQIVND come from the germline V gene (reference sequence). The V end lost 2 bases, the J end lost 2 bases, and 5 bases lay between the germline ends. CDR3 coding DNA: TGTGCCAGTAGTATACAAGACACAGATACGCAGTATTTT. Translated, it gives CASSIQDTDTQYF.

There are a few counts of this clone. The chain links TRBV11-3 to TRBJ2-7; 8 bases are shared with TRBD2. The CDR3 totals 15 residues. The V gene end was trimmed by 3 bases and the J gene end by 4 bases; junction bases not matched to a gene: 8. Germline CDR1 is SGHNT and CDR2 is YENEEA. CDR3 loop: CASSLESGSFYEQYF. The CDR3 coding sequence is TGTGCCAGCAGCTTGGAGAGCGGGAGTTTTTACGAGCAGTACTTC.

In its sample, this clone is large (0.1 to 1%). This chain joins TRBV15 and TRBJ2-3; D is uncertain. V lost 0 bases and J lost 5, with 18 bases in between. The CDR3 loop spans 17 amino acids. Germline CDR1 reads LNHNV; CDR2 reads YYDKDF (reference sequence). DNA of the CDR3: TGTGCCACCAGCAGAGAAGTAGGCCCTTCGATATTAGATACGCAGTATTTT. Translating gives CATSREVGPSILDTQYF.